The 32 T cell receptor beta chains given below trace back to one sample, sequenced in a study of response to subunit inactivated influenza vaccine. TCRdb fed the RT-PCR reads into MiXCR, producing one record per CDR3 protein. The table lists about 700,000 distinct CDR3 sequences, about 15% of them singletons. The starting material was PBMCs from blood, obtained 14 to 15 days before vaccination. Every receptor here comes from a man in his fifties who received an inactivated influenza vaccine.

The chain links TRBV7-2 to TRBJ2-3; TRBD2 agrees at 11 bases. The CDR3 spans 15 residues. CDR1 is SGHTA, CDR2 FQGNSA, per germline. With 5 bases clipped from V and 5 bases from J, the junction kept 6 bases outside the gene matches. The CDR3 protein is CASSTGLAGLDTQYF. DNA of the CDR3: TGTGCCAGCAGCACCGGACTAGCGGGTCTAGATACGCAGTATTTT.

This clonotype was observed a few times. J is TRBJ2-7 and V is TRBV20-1, with 13 bases matching TRBD2. Unmatched junction bases numbered 12, after V lost 1 base and J lost 3 bases. This CDR3 region has 18 residues. Germline values: CDR1 DFQATT, CDR2 SNEGSKA (reference sequence). The CDR3 DNA reads as TGCAGTGCTAGAGGGGTCGAATGGGGGACTAGCGGGATCTACGAGCAGTACTTC. Translated, it gives CSARGVEWGTSGIYEQYF.

This clonotype has a count of ten or more. The chain carries TRBV28 and TRBJ1-5, with TRBD1 matching 10 bases. V was clipped by 7 bases and J by 6 bases; unmatched bases: 6. Germline CDR1 MDHEN, CDR2 SYDVKM. The CDR3 covers 14 residues. CDR3 in amino acids: CASKDRGNFQPQHF. In DNA, the CDR3 is TGTGCCAGCAAGGACAGGGGGAATTTTCAGCCCCAGCATTTT.

This clonotype occurred a few times. This sequence joins TRBV20-1 and TRBJ2-3; 8 positions agree with TRBD1. The CDR3 sequence is 14 residues long. J lost 4 bases, V lost 3 bases, and 6 bases had no gene match. Germline CDR1 and CDR2: DFQATT and SNEGSKA (reference sequence). CDR3 amino acids: CSARKTGEADTQYF. The CDR3, as DNA: TGCAGTGCTAGGAAGACAGGGGAAGCAGATACGCAGTATTTT.

This clonotype appeared many times. The DNA of the CDR3 is TGTGCCAGCAGTCCACTTTTCTACGAGCAGTACTTC. This gives the protein CASSPLFYEQYF. The chain carries TRBV27 and TRBJ2-7; D not certain. CDR1 and CDR2 (germline): MNHEY, SMNVEV (reference sequence). The CDR3 is 12 residues long. V was clipped by 5 bases and J by 3 bases, with 8 bases between them.

CDR3 sequence (DNA): TGTGCCAGCAGTTTAGGCCAAGGGACAGTGGGCCGCGATACGCAGTATTTT. Translated: CASSLGQGTVGRDTQYF. The genes are TRBV12-3 or TRBV12-4 and TRBJ2-3, with 7 bases that match TRBD1. J was trimmed by 6 bases and V by 1 base; bases with no gene match: 13. The CDR3 is 17 amino acids.

This clonotype was recorded at least ten times. This chain links TRBV12-3 or TRBV12-4 with TRBJ2-3, with TRBD2 as a possible D gene (7 bases). Trimming shortened V by 6 bases and J by 2 bases, and 15 bases separated the two germline ends. There are 15 residues in the CDR3. CDR3 DNA: TGTGCCAGCAGGAAAGGGGGGGTCTCCACAGATACGCAGTATTTT. Protein sequence: CASRKGGVSTDTQYF.

The table lists this clonotype with a few counts. The V call is TRBV6-1, the J call TRBJ1-2; tentative D call: TRBD1 (6 bases). CDR1 is MNHNS and CDR2 is SASEGT in the germline V gene. The CDR3 length is 13 residues. Trimming shortened V by 6 bases and J by 5 bases, and 13 bases separated the two germline ends. The CDR3: CASSSGEGYGYTF. The CDR3 DNA reads TGTGCCAGCAGCTCAGGGGAGGGATATGGCTACACCTTC.

In its sample, this clonotype was seen a few times. The chain has TRBV4-2 and TRBJ2-3, with D tentatively TRBD1 (5 bases). The germline V and J ends were trimmed by 0 bases and 5 bases, with 9 bases remaining between them. The CDR3 is 14 residues long. CDR1 is LGHNA and CDR2 is YNFKEQ in the germline V gene. This CDR3 reads CASSQDRRGDTQYF. CDR3 nucleotide sequence: TGTGCCAGCAGCCAAGATCGAAGGGGAGATACGCAGTATTTT.

Ten or more counts support this clonotype. The rearrangement uses TRBV6-2 or TRBV6-3 and TRBJ1-5; D call uncertain. This CDR3 region has 14 residues. V was trimmed by 5 bases and J by 5 bases, leaving 13 bases between them. CDR1 MNHEY and CDR2 SVGEGT come from the germline V gene. CDR3 sequence reads: CASSLNRRDQPQHF. The CDR3 DNA sequence: TGTGCCAGCAGTCTGAATAGGCGAGATCAGCCCCAGCATTTT.

This chain connects TRBV10-3 to TRBJ1-3; no clear D. V was shortened by 6 bases and J by 0 bases, with 15 bases between the two germline ends. The germline V gene has CDR1 ENHRY and CDR2 SYGVKD. CDR3 length equals 16 residues. CDR3 loop: CAIRVPVGHSGNTIYF. Here the CDR3 DNA reads TGTGCCATCAGGGTTCCAGTTGGCCACTCTGGAAACACCATATATTTT.

J is TRBJ2-1 and V is TRBV3-1; 10 nucleotides match TRBD2. Germline V gene sequence: CDR1 LGHDT, CDR2 YNNKEL (reference sequence). Germline trimming cut 2 bases from V and 5 bases from J; bases unmatched to any gene: 9. The CDR3 totals 17 residues. Written as DNA, the CDR3 is TGTGCCAGCAGCCAACCTCCCGGGACTAGCGAAAACAATGAGCAGTTCTTC. Translated, it gives CASSQPPGTSENNEQFF.

This clonotype occurred a few times. The rearrangement joins TRBV20-1 to TRBJ2-1; 11 nucleotides agree with TRBD2. Trimming at V came to 6 bases and at J to 1 base, leaving 5 bases not matched to a gene. Germline assignment: CDR1 DFQATT and CDR2 SNEGSKA (reference sequence). This CDR3 has 15 residues. CDR3 protein: CSAGGTSGSYNEQFF. The CDR3 region has the DNA TGCAGTGCCGGAGGGACTAGCGGATCCTACAATGAGCAGTTCTTC.

This sequence joins TRBV23-1 and TRBJ2-3, with D tentatively TRBD2 (6 bases). TRBV23-1 is an open reading frame, and its role is uncertain. V lost 10 bases and J 0 bases, leaving 17 bases between the germline ends. This CDR3 comprises 15 residues. The CDR3 DNA follows: TGCGCCATCGGGCTACCGGGACTGAGCACAGATACGCAGTATTTT. Amino acid sequence: CAIGLPGLSTDTQYF.

This clonotype was counted at least ten times. The genes are TRBV5-1 and TRBJ2-4, with D tentatively TRBD2 (6 bases). V lost 1 base to trimming and J lost 8 bases, with 10 bases between them. The CDR3 is 13 amino acids. CDR1 is SGHRS, CDR2 YFSETQ, per germline. The CDR3 region has the DNA TGCGCCAGCAGCTTGAACCGGAGGGACATTCAGTACTTC. Translation: CASSLNRRDIQYF.

The gene calls are TRBV29-1 and TRBJ2-1, with TRBD2 matching over 11 bases. Germline loops: CDR1 SQVTM, CDR2 ANQGSEA. The CDR3 runs 19 residues. V dropped 5 bases and J dropped 0; count of bases not matched to a gene: 15. CDR3: CSVQGIPGLAVPSYNEQFF. CDR3 coding DNA: TGCAGCGTTCAAGGAATACCGGGACTAGCGGTTCCCTCCTACAATGAGCAGTTCTTC.

The chain is built from TRBV6-1 and TRBJ1-2; 12 bases map to TRBD1. The CDR3 runs 16 residues. V shed 6 bases and J 1 base; nucleotides not matched to a gene: 6. Germline V lookup: CDR1 MNHNS, CDR2 SASEGT. The DNA for the CDR3 is TGTGCCAGCAGAGGGACAGGGGGCCACAATAACTATGGCTACACCTTC. It translates to CASRGTGGHNNYGYTF.

J is TRBJ2-1 and V is TRBV4-3, with 9 bases that match TRBD2. The CDR3 runs to 18 residues. Per the germline V gene, CDR1 is LGHNA and CDR2 is YSLEER. With 1 base clipped from V and 1 base from J, the junction kept 8 bases outside the gene matches. The CDR3 loop reads CASSQGPGLALSYNEQFF. The CDR3 nucleotides read TGCGCCAGCAGCCAAGGGCCGGGACTAGCACTATCCTACAATGAGCAGTTCTTC.

The table lists this clonotype with a few counts. CDR3 coding DNA: TGCAGTGCTAGCAGGGGGCTGAAGGACGAGCAGTACTTC. It specifies CSASRGLKDEQYF. This chain joins TRBV20-1 and TRBJ2-7; 8 nucleotides align to TRBD1. J gave up 5 bases and V 3 bases, and 6 bases lay outside the gene matches. There are 13 residues in the CDR3. CDR1 and CDR2 (germline): DFQATT, SNEGSKA (reference sequence).

This sequence joins TRBV28 and TRBJ1-5; maybe TRBD1 (6 bases). V lost 3 bases to trimming and J lost 0 bases, with 12 bases between them. This CDR3 contains 16 residues. Germline CDR1 reads MDHEN; CDR2 reads SYDVKM. CDR3 sequence (DNA): TGTGCCAGCAGTTTGGCAGGGGTCTATAGCAATCAGCCCCAGCATTTT. Amino acid sequence: CASSLAGVYSNQPQHF.

Regarding this clonotype: The junction and the germline gene differ at one end; a read error may be behind it. This chain joins TRBV7-9 and TRBJ2-1; 9 positions match TRBD2. Per germline, CDR1 SEHNR and CDR2 FQNEAQ (reference sequence). The CDR3 runs to 17 residues. The CDR3 protein is CASSSRLAAPTYNEQFF. The DNA for the CDR3 is TGTGCCAGCAGCTCCCGACTAGCGGCGCCTACCTACAACGAGCAGTTCTTC.

CDR3 amino acids: CASSQVLGAREQYF. The CDR3 nucleotides read TGCGCCAGCAGCCAAGTTTTGGGGGCGCGGGAGCAGTACTTC. The rearrangement links TRBV4-3 to TRBJ2-7, with TRBD1 as a possible D gene (6 bases). The V gene's germline CDR1 is LGHNA and CDR2 YSLEER. The CDR3 contains 14 residues. Trimming removed 1 base from V and 7 bases from J, with 14 bases in between.

This clonotype appeared a few times. The gene calls are TRBV9 and TRBJ2-7; D is perhaps TRBD1 (5 bases). The germline V gene has CDR1 SGDLS and CDR2 YYNGEE. CDR3 size: 16 residues. Trimming took off 3 bases at V and 0 bases at J, with 16 bases between the two ends. This CDR3 is CASSGPLTETSYEQYF. As DNA, the CDR3 is TGTGCCAGCAGCGGCCCTTTGACAGAAACCTCCTACGAGCAGTACTTC. The complete variable domain, with remaining parts taken from reference TRBV9 and TRBJ2-7, reads DSGVTQTPKHLITATGQRVTLRCSPRSGDLSVYWYQQSLDQGLQFLIQYYNGEERAKGNILERFSAQQFPDLHSELNLSSLELGDSALYFCASSGPLTETSYEQYFGPGTRLTVT.

This clonotype showed up just a few times. The chain is built from TRBV7-6 and TRBJ2-1; D unclear. V was pared by 5 bases and J by 4 bases, with 9 bases between. The CDR3 consists of 13 residues. Per germline, CDR1 SGHVS and CDR2 FNYEAQ. CDR3 DNA: TGTGCCAGCAGCGTTCGAGCTTACAATGAGCAGTTCTTC. Residues: CASSVRAYNEQFF.

This clonotype was detected only a few times. The rearrangement joins TRBV20-1 to TRBJ2-4, with D perhaps TRBD1 (6 bases). Trimming took 4 bases from V and 9 from J, leaving 13 bases between them. CDR1 is DFQATT and CDR2 is SNEGSKA in the germline V gene (reference sequence). The CDR3 has 12 amino acids. The CDR3 DNA reads TGCAGTGCTATAAGCCGGGACACCATTCAGTACTTC. Translating it yields CSAISRDTIQYF.

This clonotype was picked up many times. V usage is TRBV28 and J usage is TRBJ2-7; D is possibly TRBD2 (7 bases). With 3 bases removed from V and 3 bases from J, the gap between germline ends came to 12 bases. Looked up from germline, CDR1 is MDHEN and CDR2 is SYDVKM. The CDR3 covers 14 residues. The CDR3 DNA follows: TGTGCCAGCAGTTTGGGGGGGCTCGACTACGAGCAGTACTTC. Translating it yields CASSLGGLDYEQYF.

The DNA for the CDR3 is TGCAGCGTTCCTTTTGCGGGGGGCTACAATGAGCAGTTCTTC. It encodes CSVPFAGGYNEQFF. The chain combines TRBV29-1 with TRBJ2-1; 8 bases align to TRBD2. CDR1 and CDR2 (germline): SQVTM, ANQGSEA. The V and J ends lost 5 bases and 3 bases, in that order; junction bases with no gene match: 6. CDR3 size: 14 residues.

This clonotype was counted only a few times. The chain is built from TRBV5-1 and TRBJ2-6, with D possibly TRBD1 on 5 matching bases. CDR3 length equals 16 residues. The V and J ends lost 5 bases and 4 bases respectively, with 16 bases between them. CDR1 SGHRS and CDR2 YFSETQ come from the germline V gene. CDR3 coding DNA: TGCGCCAGCAGTCGACCAGCTACAGGCGGGGCCAACGTCCTGACTTTC. This codes for CASSRPATGGANVLTF.

There are a few counts of this clonotype. CDR3 amino acids: CASSFFTVNTEAFF. In nucleotides, the CDR3 is TGTGCCAGCAGTTTTTTTACAGTGAACACTGAAGCTTTCTTT. This chain links TRBV28 with TRBJ1-1; no clear D. The CDR3 covers 14 residues. From germline, CDR1 is MDHEN and CDR2 SYDVKM. V lost 3 bases and J lost 0, with 8 bases in between.

In DNA form, the CDR3 reads TGTGCCAGCAGTCTCCTGGTCGAGCAGTACTTC. Protein sequence: CASSLLVEQYF. The chain combines TRBV28 with TRBJ2-7; no reliable D call. The CDR3 contains 11 residues. V was shortened by 5 bases and J by 6 bases, with 8 bases between the two germline ends. Per germline, CDR1 MDHEN and CDR2 SYDVKM.

The chain recombines TRBV4-2 with TRBJ2-3; D remains unclear. In germline, CDR1 is LGHNA, CDR2 YNFKEQ. Trimming shortened V by 4 bases and J by 0 bases, and 11 bases separated the two germline ends. The CDR3 extends over 15 amino acids. CDR3 in amino acids: CASSPDRTSTDTQYF. CDR3 nucleotides: TGTGCCAGCAGCCCTGACCGCACCAGCACAGATACGCAGTATTTT.

The chain joins TRBV29-1 to TRBJ1-1; 8 bases fit TRBD1. V lost 7 bases to trimming and J lost 6 bases; unmatched junction nucleotides: 13. Looked up from germline, CDR1 is SQVTM and CDR2 is ANQGSEA. CDR3 length: 14 amino acids. This CDR3 reads CSGGRQGTIAEAFF. The CDR3 DNA sequence: TGCAGCGGGGGTAGACAGGGGACAATAGCTGAAGCTTTCTTT.